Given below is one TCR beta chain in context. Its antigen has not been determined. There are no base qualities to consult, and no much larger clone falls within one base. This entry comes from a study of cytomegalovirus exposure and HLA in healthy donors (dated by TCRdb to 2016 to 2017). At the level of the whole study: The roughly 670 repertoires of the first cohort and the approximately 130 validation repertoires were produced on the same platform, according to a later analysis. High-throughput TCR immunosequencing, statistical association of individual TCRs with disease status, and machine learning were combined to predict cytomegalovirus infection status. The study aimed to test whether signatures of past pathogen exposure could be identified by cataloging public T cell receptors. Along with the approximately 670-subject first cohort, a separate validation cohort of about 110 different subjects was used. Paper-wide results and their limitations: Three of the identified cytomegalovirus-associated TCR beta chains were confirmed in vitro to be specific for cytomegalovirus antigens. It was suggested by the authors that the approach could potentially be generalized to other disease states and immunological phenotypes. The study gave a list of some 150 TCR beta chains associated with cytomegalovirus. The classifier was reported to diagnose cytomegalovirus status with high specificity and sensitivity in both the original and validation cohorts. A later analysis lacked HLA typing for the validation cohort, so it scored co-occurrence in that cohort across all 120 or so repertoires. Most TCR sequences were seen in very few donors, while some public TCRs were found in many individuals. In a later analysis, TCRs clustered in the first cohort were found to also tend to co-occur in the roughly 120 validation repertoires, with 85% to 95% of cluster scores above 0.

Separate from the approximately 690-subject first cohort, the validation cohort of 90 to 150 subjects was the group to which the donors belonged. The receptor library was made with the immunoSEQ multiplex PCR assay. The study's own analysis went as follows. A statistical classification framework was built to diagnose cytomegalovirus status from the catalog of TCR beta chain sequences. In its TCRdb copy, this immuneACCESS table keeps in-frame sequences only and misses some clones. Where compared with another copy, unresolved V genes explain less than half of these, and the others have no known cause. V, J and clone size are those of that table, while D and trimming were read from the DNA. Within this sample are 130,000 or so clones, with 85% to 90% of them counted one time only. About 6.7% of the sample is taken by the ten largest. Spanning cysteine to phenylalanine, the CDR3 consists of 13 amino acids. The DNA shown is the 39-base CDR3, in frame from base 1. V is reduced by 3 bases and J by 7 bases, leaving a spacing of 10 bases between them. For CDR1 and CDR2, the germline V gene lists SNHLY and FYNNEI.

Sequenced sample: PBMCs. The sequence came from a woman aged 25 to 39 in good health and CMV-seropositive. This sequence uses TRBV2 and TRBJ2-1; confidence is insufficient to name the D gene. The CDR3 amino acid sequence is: CASSDEAGNEQFF. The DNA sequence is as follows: TGTGCCAGCAGTGATGAGGCCGGGAATGAGCAGTTCTTC. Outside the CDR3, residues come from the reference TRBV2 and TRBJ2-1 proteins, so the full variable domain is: EPEVTQTPSHQVTQMGQEVILRCVPISNHLYFYWYRQILGQKVEFLVSFYNNEISEKSEIFDDQFSVERPDGSNFTLKIRSTKLEDSAMYFCASSDEAGNEQFFGPGTRLTVL.